This TCR beta chain was captured in a study of PD-L1 blockade in urothelial cancer (dated by TCRdb to 2016 to 2017). For the study in its entirety: Therapy was started in the mid-2010s for all patients, and atezolizumab 1,200 mg was administered intravenously every 3 weeks. Durable clinical benefit was achieved by nine patients and was not achieved by 20 patients. Somatic, immune and clinical correlates of response to PD-L1 blockade with atezolizumab in urothelial cancer were the focus of an exploratory multi-omic analysis. Patients had an ECOG performance status of 0 or 1 and had received between 0 and 3 prior chemotherapy regimens. Progression-free survival longer than 6 months counted as durable clinical benefit, and TCR features were additionally tested against both progression-free and overall survival. Blood samples gave median yields of approximately 130,000 T cells and 82,636 unique TCRs, along with a median clonality of about 0.084. Pretreatment tumor samples and matched peripheral blood, collected serially before and after atezolizumab treatment, underwent TCR sequencing. Whole exome sequencing and RNA sequencing of pretreatment tumors were performed alongside TCR sequencing in the same patients. Pretreatment blood TCR-seq was available for twenty-nine patients, at least one posttreatment blood collection was obtained for about 24 patients, and tumor TCR-seq was available for about 24 patients. Blood samples were analyzed at 3 weeks after treatment start (second dose) and at 6 weeks after treatment start. About 85% of the roughly 30 patients were males with bladder-origin urothelial cancer, and about 65% of the 29 reported a prior smoking history.

Inclusive of the bounding cysteine and phenylalanine, the CDR3 is 11 residues long. Only the CDR3 part of the read is kept: 33 bases, read in frame from the first base. CDR1 and CDR2 were assigned from the germline V gene as SGHTA and FQGTGA. A distance of 9 bases separates the germline ends of V and J, which lose 5 bases and 10 bases respectively. This clone was counted between two and nine times. Its antigen remains undetermined. Per-base qualities were not stored, and no clone one base away is much larger. To estimate absolute template abundance from read counts, synthetic TCR analog templates were spiked into each PCR. TCRbeta CDR3 regions were amplified from genomic DNA with bias-controlled V and J gene primers using the immunoSEQ assay. Sequencing of rearranged TCRbeta segments was performed at approximately 20X coverage. In the original analysis: Sequencing errors were corrected by clustering and CDR3s were annotated against IMGT to assign V, D and J genes. Only productive TCRbeta rearrangements were used in downstream analyses, excluding out-of-frame or stop-codon sequences. To compute clonality, Shannon entropy was normalized by the log of the number of unique productive sequences and then subtracted from one. Fisher's exact test with Benjamini-Hochberg correction, using a cutoff of adjusted p below 0.01, was how clones that differed between time points or between blood and tumor were identified. TCRdb's version of the immuneACCESS table is confined to in-frame rearrangements and falls short of the full clone set. An unresolved V gene accounts for under half of the shortfall where checked; the remainder is of unknown origin. From that table come the V and J calls and clone size; the DNA was used to work out D and trimming. Within this sample are about 95,000 clones, with around 86% of them counted one time only. The leading ten clones occupy 1.5% to 2.5% of the sample.

What the work shows at the level of the full study, not this receptor alone: Improved progression-free and overall survival was associated with having pretreatment peripheral blood TCR clonality below the median. Small sample size (n ≈ 29) and many exploratory analyses mean the results are intended to be hypothesis-generating. Greater expansion of tumor-associated TCR clones in peripheral blood 3 weeks after the start of treatment was observed in patients with durable benefit (n ≈ 22, p = 0.022).

The sample's time point label, decoded: pretreatment peripheral blood. A total of 29 patients with locally advanced or metastatic urothelial carcinoma, treated at Memorial Sloan Kettering on a trial protocol, made up the cohort. Peripheral blood mononuclear cells were collected pretreatment and during treatment, with between 1 and 8 total time points per patient. The Qiagen DNeasy Blood extraction kit was used to purify genomic DNA from total PBMCs and from tumor samples. PBMCs were collected pretreatment and during treatment, and were isolated and stored as previously described. Here the chain combines TRBV7-3 and TRBJ2-1, and possibly TRBD1, on 7 matching bases. The clonotype was recovered from a man aged 55 to 69 with urothelial cancer. Sequences were derived from PBMCs, sampled around atezolizumab (anti-PD-L1) treatment. The CDR3 protein sequence reads: CASSPGGEQFF. The bases read TGTGCCAGCAGCCCAGGGGGGGAGCAGTTCTTC.